These 12 T cell receptor beta chains share one sample of origin, sequenced in a study of shared clonotypes between healthy human individuals. Only in-frame clones appear in the TCRdb table, and some are missing; sequencing was by immunoSEQ multiplex PCR. The sample records about 1.5 million clones, roughly 98% being singletons. The source material was naive CD4+ T cells sorted from blood. Specified subset: CD45RA+ positively selected. The receptor source for this set is a man under 40 in good health.

The gene calls are TRBV23-1 and TRBJ1-1; TRBD1 matches 9 bases. TRBV23-1 has ORF status, its function being uncertain. The CDR3 extends over 15 amino acids. V lost 5 bases and J lost 4; bases outside the gene matches: 8. As DNA, the CDR3 is TGCGCCAGCAGTAAGCTCCGGGACAGGGTCACTGAAGCTTTCTTT. Translated: CASSKLRDRVTEAFF.

The rearrangement links TRBV28 to TRBJ2-2; D tentatively fits TRBD1 or TRBD2 (5 bases each). The CDR3 spans 15 residues. Germline lookup yields CDR1 MDHEN and CDR2 SYDVKM. The germline V and J ends were trimmed by 2 bases and 1 base, with 8 bases remaining between them. In nucleotides, the CDR3 is TGTGCCAGCAGTTTAAGGGACCTGAACACCGGGGAGCTGTTTTTT. Its translation is CASSLRDLNTGELFF.

The chain carries TRBV5-1 and TRBJ2-2; TRBD2 aligns across 13 bases. Germline V gives CDR1 SGHRS, CDR2 YFSETQ. The CDR3 has 17 amino acids. V gave up 6 bases and J gave up 1 base; unmatched junction bases: 6. The CDR3 coding sequence is TGCGCCAGCAAAGGACTAGCGGGAGCCATGAACACCGGGGAGCTGTTTTTT. As protein: CASKGLAGAMNTGELFF.

The chain joins TRBV25-1 to TRBJ1-3, with 7 bases matching TRBD1. V gave up 3 bases and J gave up 3 bases; unmatched junction bases: 5. This CDR3 is built from 15 residues. Looked up from germline, CDR1 is MGHDK and CDR2 is SYGVNS. The CDR3 DNA follows: TGTGCCAGCAGTGACTATGCAGGGGGTGGAAACACCATATATTTT. As protein: CASSDYAGGGNTIYF.

The chain carries TRBV7-2 and TRBJ2-5; 7 bases agree with TRBD1. Germline V CDR1 and CDR2: SGHTA, FQGNSA. The V segment lost 6 bases and the J segment 1 base; nucleotides outside the gene matches: 8. The CDR3 sequence is 15 residues long. The CDR3 DNA follows: TGTGCCAGCAGTTGGGGACAGACCATCCAAGAGACCCAGTACTTC. Its translation is CASSWGQTIQETQYF.

This chain connects TRBV9 to TRBJ2-5; TRBD2 matches 7 bases. The CDR3 runs 14 residues. Germline CDR1 SGDLS, CDR2 YYNGEE. J was trimmed by 4 bases and V by 1 base; bases with no gene match: 4. As DNA, the CDR3 is TGTGCCAGCAGCGTAAGCGGGACCGTAGAGACCCAGTACTTC. Encoded protein: CASSVSGTVETQYF. Using reference TRBV9 and TRBJ2-5 for the parts outside the CDR3, the full variable domain is DSGVTQTPKHLITATGQRVTLRCSPRSGDLSVYWYQQSLDQGLQFLIQYYNGEERAKGNILERFSAQQFPDLHSELNLSSLELGDSALYFCASSVSGTVETQYFGPGTRLLVL.

The DNA of the CDR3 is TGTGCCAGCTCACCCCGAGTGGTGGGGAGCACAGATACGCAGTATTTT. Encoded protein: CASSPRVVGSTDTQYF. The rearrangement joins TRBV18 to TRBJ2-3; D is undetermined. Trimming cost V 3 bases and J 0 bases, with 13 bases left between them. Looked up from germline, CDR1 is KGHSH and CDR2 is LQKENI. This CDR3 spans 16 amino acids.

This clone is a singleton in its sample. At the DNA level, this CDR3 is encoded by other sequences in the same sample as well. This chain connects TRBV19 to TRBJ2-7; a weak D match, TRBD2 (5 bases). Per germline, CDR1 LNHDA and CDR2 SQIVND (reference sequence). Deletions cut 4 bases from V and 0 bases from J, with 10 bases between. This CDR3 comprises 14 residues. In nucleotides, the CDR3 is TGTGCCAGTAGTAGACGGGGAAGCTCCTACGAGCAGTACTTC. Amino acids: CASSRRGSSYEQYF. Supplemented by reference TRBV19 and TRBJ2-7, the full variable domain reads DGGITQSPKYLFRKEGQNVTLSCEQNLNHDAMYWYRQDPGQGLRLIYYSQIVNDFQKGDIAEGYSVSREKKESFPLTVTSAQKNPTAFYLCASSRRGSSYEQYFGPGTRLTVT.

This clone was counted a few times. Within the sample, other DNA sequences also encode this same CDR3. The chain has TRBV6-6 and TRBJ1-5; D gene uncertain. Per germline, CDR1 MNHNY and CDR2 SVGAGI (reference sequence). This CDR3 contains 12 residues. The V gene lost 2 bases and the J gene lost 2 bases, with 1 base spanning the gap. The CDR3 region is CASSYGNQPQHF. In DNA, the CDR3 is TGTGCCAGCAGTTACGGCAATCAGCCCCAGCATTTT.

On this clone itself: Other DNA sequences in the sample encode the same CDR3. This chain joins TRBV7-2 and TRBJ2-7, with TRBD2 identical over 12 bases. After removal of 3 bases from V and 3 bases from J, the junction contained 3 bases not matched to a gene. The germline CDR1 and CDR2 sequences are SGHTA and FQGNSA. This CDR3 is 15 amino acids long. As DNA, the CDR3 is TGTGCCAGCAGCTTGGGACTAGCGGGCCTCTACGAGCAGTACTTC. This sequence encodes CASSLGLAGLYEQYF.

This chain uses TRBV5-1 with TRBJ2-1; TRBD1 aligns across 8 bases. With 0 bases clipped from V and 8 bases from J, the junction kept 10 bases outside the gene matches. The CDR3 contains 16 residues. The V gene's germline CDR1 is SGHRS and CDR2 YFSETQ. The CDR3 region has the DNA TGCGCCAGCAGCTTGGCGCCGCAGGGGGCGCCGGATGAGCAGTTCTTC. It yields the protein CASSLAPQGAPDEQFF.

This chain joins TRBV9 and TRBJ1-3; D uncertain. V gave up 3 bases and J gave up 2 bases, with 6 bases separating them. This CDR3 is 13 amino acids long. Per germline, CDR1 SGDLS and CDR2 YYNGEE. The DNA for the CDR3 is TGTGCCAGCAGCGCGTACACTGGAAACACCATATATTTT. This translates into CASSAYTGNTIYF.